What follows describes a single T cell receptor beta chain. Its antigen is currently not known. Within one base of it there is no much larger clone, and no base qualities were kept. This specimen belongs to a study of control samples from healthy donors and cancer patients (dated by TCRdb to 2018 to 2021). The library came from the immunoSEQ multiplex PCR assay. TCRdb provides this immuneACCESS table in a form limited to in-frame rearrangements. Some clones are lacking; in checked studies, under half of them reflect an unresolved V gene, and why the rest are absent is not known. The sample profile shows about 74,000 clones; 70% to 90% of them were found once. Around 5.4% of the sample belongs to the ten largest clones. Via the germline V gene, CDR1 is SQVTM and CDR2 ANQGSEA. There are 13 amino acids in the CDR3, from cysteine to phenylalanine inclusive. Kept here is only the CDR3 DNA, which spans 39 bases and is read in frame from base 1. V loses 4 bases, J loses 3 bases, and the germline ends lie 10 bases apart.

The specimen sequenced was blood. The source of this sequence is a woman aged 45-65 years in good health. The chain was built from TRBV29-1 and TRBJ1-5, with no reliable assignment of the D segment. The sequenced DNA: TGCAGCGTTGCCTCCGGGTTCAATCAGCCCCAGCATTTT. This is translated as CSVASGFNQPQHF.